This T cell receptor (beta chain) was recorded in a study of T-cell reconstitution after alpha-beta-depleted transplantation in children. The germline V gene has CDR1 SQVTM and CDR2 ANQGSEA. The CDR3 extends over 13 amino acids. Trimming removed 7 bases from V and 5 bases from J; junction bases left unmatched: 11. Unique molecular identifiers were incorporated during preparation of the TCRbeta library. From the PCR reads, TCRdb called clonotypes with MiXCR, one entry per CDR3 protein. Here the sample spans 800,000 to 1,000,000 distinct CDR3 sequences, less than 30% being singletons. As concerns this clonotype: Its antigen is still unknown.

Study results and limitations: A year had passed since transplant, and T-cell counts and diversity by then came mostly from newly produced T cells. Certain patients had high TCRbeta diversity at day 60, and it came from recipient T cells and thymic progenitors that survived.

This chain uses TRBV29-1 with TRBJ2-7, with 7 nucleotides matching TRBD1. The source is a boy under two years old who had a stem cell transplant for SCID, so the T cells may come from the graft donor. Here the sequenced sample was PBMCs, mostly from graft donor cells, taken 360 days after TCRalphabeta/CD19-depleted stem cell transplant. The CDR3 DNA follows: TGCAGCGCTCAGGACAGGATTAGGGACGAGCAGTACTTC. It codes for CSAQDRIRDEQYF.